The sequence of this T cell receptor beta chain was determined in a study of T-cell reconstitution after alpha-beta-depleted transplantation in children. This clonotype has a handful of counts. CDR1 and CDR2 (germline): MNHNS, SASEGT. Trimming shortened V by 5 bases and J by 4 bases, and 16 bases separated the two germline ends. The CDR3 sequence is 15 residues long. Preparing the TCRbeta library involved the use of unique molecular identifiers. In TCRdb, the PCR reads were re-called with MiXCR into one record per CDR3 protein. Among 350,000 to 400,000 distinct CDR3 sequences listed, about a fifth were seen once.

The TCR comes from a human donor who donated a stem cell graft to a child with acute myeloid leukemia. The chain has TRBV6-1 and TRBJ2-3; tentative D call: TRBD1 (6 bases). The sequences come from PBMCs from the stem cell graft donor, collected from the stem cell graft. The CDR3 coding sequence is TGTGCCAGCAGTCAACCCCAGGGGTTTCCAGATACGCAGTATTTT. Translation gives CASSQPQGFPDTQYF.